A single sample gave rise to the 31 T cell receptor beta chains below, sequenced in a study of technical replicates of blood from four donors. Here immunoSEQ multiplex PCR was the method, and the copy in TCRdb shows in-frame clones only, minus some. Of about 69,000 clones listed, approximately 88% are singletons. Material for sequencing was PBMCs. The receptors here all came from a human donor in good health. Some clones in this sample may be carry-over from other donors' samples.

The CDR3, as DNA: TGTGCCAGCAGCTTGGAACAGGGGCTTTATAGCAATCAGCCCCAGCATTTT. Translation: CASSLEQGLYSNQPQHF. This chain connects TRBV5-5 to TRBJ1-5; 7 bases are shared with TRBD1. The length of the CDR3 is 17 residues. Germline trimming cut 0 bases from V and 0 bases from J; bases unmatched to any gene: 6. CDR1 and CDR2 (germline): SGHKS, YYEKEE (reference sequence).

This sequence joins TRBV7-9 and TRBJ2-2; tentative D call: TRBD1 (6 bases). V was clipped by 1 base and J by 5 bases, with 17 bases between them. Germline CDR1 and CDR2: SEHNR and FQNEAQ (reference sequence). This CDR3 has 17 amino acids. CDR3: CASSLVQGPLGTGELFF. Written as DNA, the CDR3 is TGTGCCAGCAGCTTAGTCCAGGGGCCCCTCGGAACCGGGGAGCTGTTTTTT.

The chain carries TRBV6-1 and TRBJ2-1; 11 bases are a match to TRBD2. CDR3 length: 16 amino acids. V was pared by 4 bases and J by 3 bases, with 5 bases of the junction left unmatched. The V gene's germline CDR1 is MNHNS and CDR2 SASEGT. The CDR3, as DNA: TGTGCCAGCAGTGTACTAGCGGGAGAAATCTACAATGAGCAGTTCTTC. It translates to CASSVLAGEIYNEQFF.

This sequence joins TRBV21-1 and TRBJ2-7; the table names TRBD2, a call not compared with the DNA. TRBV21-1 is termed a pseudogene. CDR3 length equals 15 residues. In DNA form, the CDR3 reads TGTGCCAGCAGTAAAGGGGTAGCGACTTCCTACGAGCAGTACTTC. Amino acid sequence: CASSKGVATSYEQYF.

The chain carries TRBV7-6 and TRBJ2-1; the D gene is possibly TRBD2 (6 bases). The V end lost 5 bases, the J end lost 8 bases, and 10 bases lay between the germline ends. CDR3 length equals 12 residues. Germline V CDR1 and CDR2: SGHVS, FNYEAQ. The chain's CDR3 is CASSQRVHEQFF. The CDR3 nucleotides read TGTGCCAGCAGCCAGCGGGTACATGAGCAGTTCTTC.

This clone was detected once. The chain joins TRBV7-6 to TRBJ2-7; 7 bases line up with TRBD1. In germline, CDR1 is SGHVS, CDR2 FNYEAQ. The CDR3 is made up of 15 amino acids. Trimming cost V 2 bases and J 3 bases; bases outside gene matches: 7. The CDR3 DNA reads TGTGCCAGCAGCTTACATTCGGCAGGGGGCTACGAGCAGTACTTC. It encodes CASSLHSAGGYEQYF.

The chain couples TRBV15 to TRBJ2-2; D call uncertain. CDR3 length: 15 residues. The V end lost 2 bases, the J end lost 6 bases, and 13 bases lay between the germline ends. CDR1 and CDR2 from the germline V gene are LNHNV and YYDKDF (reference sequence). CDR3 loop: CATSRKYGEAGELFF. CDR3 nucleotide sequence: TGTGCCACCAGCAGAAAGTACGGTGAGGCCGGGGAGCTGTTTTTT.

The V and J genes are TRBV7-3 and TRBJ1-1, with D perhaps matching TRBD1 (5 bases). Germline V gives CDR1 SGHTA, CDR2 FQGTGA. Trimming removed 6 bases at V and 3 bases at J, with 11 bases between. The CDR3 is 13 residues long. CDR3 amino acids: CASSFDRHTEAFF. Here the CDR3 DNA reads TGTGCCAGCAGTTTCGACAGACACACTGAAGCTTTCTTT.

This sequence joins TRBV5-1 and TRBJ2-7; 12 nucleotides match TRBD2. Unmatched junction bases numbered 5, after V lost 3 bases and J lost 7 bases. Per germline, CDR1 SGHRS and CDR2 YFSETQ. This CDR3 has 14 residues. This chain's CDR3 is CASSSGLAGGEQYF. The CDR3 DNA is TGCGCCAGCAGCTCGGGACTAGCGGGCGGAGAGCAGTACTTC. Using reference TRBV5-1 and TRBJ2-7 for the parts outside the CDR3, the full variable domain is KAGVTQTPRYLIKTRGQQVTLSCSPISGHRSVSWYQQTPGQGLQFLFEYFSETQRNKGNFPGRFSGRQFSNSRSEMNVSTLELGDSALYLCASSSGLAGGEQYFGPGTRLTVT.

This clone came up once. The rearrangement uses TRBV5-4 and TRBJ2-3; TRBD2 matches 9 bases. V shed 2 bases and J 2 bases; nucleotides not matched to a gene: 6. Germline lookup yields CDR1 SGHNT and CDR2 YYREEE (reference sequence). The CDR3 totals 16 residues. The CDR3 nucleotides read TGTGCCAGCAGCTTCGGAGCGGGAGGATTCACAGATACGCAGTATTTT. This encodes CASSFGAGGFTDTQYF.

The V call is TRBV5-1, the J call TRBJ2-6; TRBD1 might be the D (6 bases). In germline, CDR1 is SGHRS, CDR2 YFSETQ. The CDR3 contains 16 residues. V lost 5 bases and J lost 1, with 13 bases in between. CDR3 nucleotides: TGCGCCAGCAGAATGGACAGCGCATCTGGGGCCAACGTCCTGACTTTC. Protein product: CASRMDSASGANVLTF. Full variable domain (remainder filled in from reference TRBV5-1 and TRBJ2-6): KAGVTQTPRYLIKTRGQQVTLSCSPISGHRSVSWYQQTPGQGLQFLFEYFSETQRNKGNFPGRFSGRQFSNSRSEMNVSTLELGDSALYLCASRMDSASGANVLTFGAGSRLTVL.

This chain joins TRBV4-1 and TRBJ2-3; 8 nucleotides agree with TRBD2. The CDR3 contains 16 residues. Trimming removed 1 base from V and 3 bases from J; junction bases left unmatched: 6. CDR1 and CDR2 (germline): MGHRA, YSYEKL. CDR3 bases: TGCGCCAGCAGCCAAGGGGCGGGGGGCGGGACAGATACGCAGTATTTT. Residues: CASSQGAGGGTDTQYF.

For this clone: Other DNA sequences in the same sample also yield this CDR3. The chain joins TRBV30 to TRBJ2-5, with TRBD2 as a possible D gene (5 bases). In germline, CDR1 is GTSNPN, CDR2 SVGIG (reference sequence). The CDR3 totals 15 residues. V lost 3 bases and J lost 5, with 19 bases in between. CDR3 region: CAWSAGTSEFETQYF. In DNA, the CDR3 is TGTGCCTGGAGCGCCGGAACTAGTGAGTTTGAGACCCAGTACTTC.

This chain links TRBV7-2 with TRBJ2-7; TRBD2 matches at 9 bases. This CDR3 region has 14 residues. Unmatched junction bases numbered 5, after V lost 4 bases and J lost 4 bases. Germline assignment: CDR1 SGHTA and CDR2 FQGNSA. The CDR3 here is CASSSSGIWYEQYF. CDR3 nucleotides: TGTGCCAGCAGCTCTAGCGGGATTTGGTACGAGCAGTACTTC.

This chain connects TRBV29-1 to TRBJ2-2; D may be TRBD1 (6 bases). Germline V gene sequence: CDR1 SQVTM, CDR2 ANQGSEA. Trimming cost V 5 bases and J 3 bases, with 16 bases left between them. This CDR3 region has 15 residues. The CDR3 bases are TGCAGCGTTCTACCGGGGCAGGGGTACACCGGGGAGCTGTTTTTT. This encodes CSVLPGQGYTGELFF.

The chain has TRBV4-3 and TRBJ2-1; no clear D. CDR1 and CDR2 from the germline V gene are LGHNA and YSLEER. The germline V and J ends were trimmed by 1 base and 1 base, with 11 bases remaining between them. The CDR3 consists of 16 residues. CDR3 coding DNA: TGCGCCAGCAGCCAAGGCGATCTGATTTCCTACAATGAGCAGTTCTTC. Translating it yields CASSQGDLISYNEQFF.

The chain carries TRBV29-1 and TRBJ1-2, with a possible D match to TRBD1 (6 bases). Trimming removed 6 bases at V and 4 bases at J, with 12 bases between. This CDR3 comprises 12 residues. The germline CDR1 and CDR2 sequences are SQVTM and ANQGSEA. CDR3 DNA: TGCAGCGTGGTTCAGGGGTTCTATGGCTACACCTTC. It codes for CSVVQGFYGYTF.

The CDR3 sequence: CASSLVPGQGSVGELFF. CDR3 nucleotide sequence: TGTGCCAGCAGCTTAGTTCCGGGACAGGGATCGGTCGGGGAGCTGTTTTTT. The chain recombines TRBV7-2 with TRBJ2-2, with TRBD1 matching 9 bases. The CDR3 is made up of 17 amino acids. The ends lost 1 base at V and 7 bases at J; junction bases unmatched: 10. CDR1 and CDR2 from the germline V gene are SGHTA and FQGNSA.

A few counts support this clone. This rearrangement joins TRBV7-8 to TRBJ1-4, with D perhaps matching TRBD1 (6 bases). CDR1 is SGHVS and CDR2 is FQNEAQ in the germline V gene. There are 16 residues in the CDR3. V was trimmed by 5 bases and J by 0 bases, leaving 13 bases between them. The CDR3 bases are TGTGCCAGCAGCGCCTGGACAGCCGCAACTAATGAAAAACTGTTTTTT. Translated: CASSAWTAATNEKLFF.

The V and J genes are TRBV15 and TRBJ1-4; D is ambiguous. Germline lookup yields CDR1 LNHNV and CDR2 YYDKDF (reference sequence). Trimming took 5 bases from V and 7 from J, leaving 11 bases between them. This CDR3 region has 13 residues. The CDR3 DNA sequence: TGTGCCACCAGCGAGGGCTTGGGTGAAAAACTGTTTTTT. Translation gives CATSEGLGEKLFF.

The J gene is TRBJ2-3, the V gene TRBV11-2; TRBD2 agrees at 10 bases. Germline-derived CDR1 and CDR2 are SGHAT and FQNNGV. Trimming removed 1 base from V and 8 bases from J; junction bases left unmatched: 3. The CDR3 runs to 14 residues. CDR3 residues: CASSLAVAGGTQYF. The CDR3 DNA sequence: TGTGCCAGCAGCTTAGCTGTAGCGGGAGGTACGCAGTATTTT.

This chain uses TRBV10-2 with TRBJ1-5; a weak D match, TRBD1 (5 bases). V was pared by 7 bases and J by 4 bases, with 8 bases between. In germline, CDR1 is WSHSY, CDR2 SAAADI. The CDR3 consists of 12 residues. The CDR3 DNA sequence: TGCGCCAGCACCCAGGGAAATCAGCCCCAGCATTTT. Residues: CASTQGNQPQHF.

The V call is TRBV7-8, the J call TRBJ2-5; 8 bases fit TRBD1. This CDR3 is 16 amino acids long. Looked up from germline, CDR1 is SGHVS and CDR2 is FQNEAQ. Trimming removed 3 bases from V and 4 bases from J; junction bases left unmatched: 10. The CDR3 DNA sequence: TGTGCCAGCAGCTTCCTACAGGGGGACAAAGCAGAGACCCAGTACTTC. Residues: CASSFLQGDKAETQYF.

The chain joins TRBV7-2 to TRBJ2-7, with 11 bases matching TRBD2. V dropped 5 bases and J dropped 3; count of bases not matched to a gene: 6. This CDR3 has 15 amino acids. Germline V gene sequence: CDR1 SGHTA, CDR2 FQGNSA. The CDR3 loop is CASSLLTSGSYEQYF. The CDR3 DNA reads TGTGCCAGCAGCCTACTCACTAGCGGGAGCTACGAGCAGTACTTC.

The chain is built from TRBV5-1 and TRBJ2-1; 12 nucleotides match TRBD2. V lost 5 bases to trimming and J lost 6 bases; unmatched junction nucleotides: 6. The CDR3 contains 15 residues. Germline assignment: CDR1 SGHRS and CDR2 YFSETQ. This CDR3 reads CASRSLAGGLNEQFF. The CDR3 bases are TGCGCCAGCAGATCCCTAGCGGGGGGGCTCAATGAGCAGTTCTTC.

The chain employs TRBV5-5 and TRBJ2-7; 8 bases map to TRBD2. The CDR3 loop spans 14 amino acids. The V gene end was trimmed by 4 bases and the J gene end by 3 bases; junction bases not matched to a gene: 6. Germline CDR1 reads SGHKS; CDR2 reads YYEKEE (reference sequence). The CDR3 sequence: CASSPEAGVYEQYF. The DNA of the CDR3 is TGTGCCAGCAGCCCAGAAGCGGGAGTCTACGAGCAGTACTTC.

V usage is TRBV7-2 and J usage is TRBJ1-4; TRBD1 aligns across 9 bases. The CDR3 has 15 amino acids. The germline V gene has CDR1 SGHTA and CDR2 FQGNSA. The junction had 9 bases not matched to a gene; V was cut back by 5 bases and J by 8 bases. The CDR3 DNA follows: TGTGCCAGCAGCCTAGGGGGACAGGGAGGCGAAAAACTGTTTTTT. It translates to CASSLGGQGGEKLFF.

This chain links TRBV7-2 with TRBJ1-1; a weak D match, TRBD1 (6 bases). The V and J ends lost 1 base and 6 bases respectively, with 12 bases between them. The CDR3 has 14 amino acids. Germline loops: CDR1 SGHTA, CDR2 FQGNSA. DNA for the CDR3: TGTGCCAGCAGCTTAGTTGGGGGCAGGTCTGAAGCTTTCTTT. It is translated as CASSLVGGRSEAFF.

CDR3 loop: CASSQEALAGVDEQFF. DNA of the CDR3: TGTGCCAGCAGCCAAGAGGCACTAGCGGGAGTCGATGAGCAGTTCTTC. The chain employs TRBV4-2 and TRBJ2-1; the match to TRBD2 covers 11 bases. The CDR3 totals 16 residues. J was trimmed by 8 bases and V by 0 bases; bases with no gene match: 6. Germline V gene lookup returns CDR1 LGHNA and CDR2 YNFKEQ.

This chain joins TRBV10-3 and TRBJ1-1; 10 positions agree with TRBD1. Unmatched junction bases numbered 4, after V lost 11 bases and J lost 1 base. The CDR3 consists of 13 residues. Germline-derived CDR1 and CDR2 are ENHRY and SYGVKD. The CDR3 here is CAAWTGGNTEAFF. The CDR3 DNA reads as TGTGCCGCCTGGACAGGGGGGAACACTGAAGCTTTCTTT.

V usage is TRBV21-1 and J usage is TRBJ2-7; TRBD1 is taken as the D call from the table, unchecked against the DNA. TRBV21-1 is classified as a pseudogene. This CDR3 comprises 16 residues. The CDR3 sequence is CASRFIRGRDLSEQYF. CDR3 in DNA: TGTGCCAGCAGGTTCATCAGGGGGCGCGATCTGAGCGAGCAGTACTTC.